Following are 20 T cell receptor beta chains from one sample sequenced in a study of T cells after yellow fever vaccination. TCRdb re-called the 5' RACE reads with MiXCR, one entry per CDR3 protein. In the table there are 100,000 to 150,000 distinct CDR3 sequences, around 15% of which are singletons. Sequencing was performed on CD8+ T cells sorted from PBMCs, taken 5 days after the yellow fever booster vaccination. The receptors here all came from a man younger than 30 who received the YFV17D yellow fever vaccine.

This clonotype has more than one count but fewer than ten. V is TRBV6-5 and J is TRBJ2-1; D unresolved. CDR3 length equals 15 residues. Germline CDR1 and CDR2: MNHEY and SVGAGI. Trimming left V 6 bases short and J 6 bases short, with 18 bases between. CDR3 nucleotide sequence: TGTGCCAGCAGCCCAGACGGAATTAGAGCCAATGAGCAGTTCTTC. Translated, it gives CASSPDGIRANEQFF.

This clonotype was recorded a few times. A junction end diverges from the germline sequence, so it may reflect a read error. The rearrangement uses TRBV7-2 and TRBJ2-1; 11 positions agree with TRBD1. This CDR3 has 14 amino acids. Germline CDR1 SGHTA, CDR2 FQGNSA. In DNA, the CDR3 is TGTGCCAGCAGCTTATCATACTCCCCGGGACAGGGGGTCTTC. It codes for CASSLSYSPGQGVF.

The chain uses TRBV28 and TRBJ2-1; 12 bases map to TRBD2. After removal of 7 bases from V and 7 bases from J, the junction contained 8 bases not matched to a gene. The germline CDR1 and CDR2 sequences are MDHEN and SYDVKM. The CDR3 is 15 residues long. CDR3 in amino acids: CASTILAGGLNEQFF. As DNA, the CDR3 is TGTGCCAGCACCATCCTAGCGGGGGGGCTAAATGAGCAGTTCTTC. The variable domain in full, completed from reference TRBV28 and TRBJ2-1, reads DVKVTQSSRYLVKRTGEKVFLECVQDMDHENMFWYRQDPGLGLRLIYFSYDVKMKEKGDIPEGYSVSREKKERFSLILESASTNQTSMYLCASTILAGGLNEQFFGPGTRLTVL.

The CDR3 DNA sequence: TGTGCCAGCAGTGAAGCTCCGATGGGGACCCAGTACTTC. Translated, it gives CASSEAPMGTQYF. The rearrangement joins TRBV2 to TRBJ2-5; D ambiguous. This CDR3 is 13 amino acids long. Per the germline V gene, CDR1 is SNHLY and CDR2 is FYNNEI. V shed 0 bases and J shed 7 bases, with 9 bases lying between them.

There are a few counts of this clonotype. V gene TRBV10-3 combines with J gene TRBJ2-7; tentative D call: TRBD1 (5 bases). The CDR3 length is 12 residues. The V end lost 3 bases, the J end lost 3 bases, and 6 bases lay between the germline ends. Germline loops: CDR1 ENHRY, CDR2 SYGVKD. In DNA form, the CDR3 reads TGTGCCATCAGTGACGACAGCTACGAGCAGTACTTC. Its protein is CAISDDSYEQYF.

Here the CDR3 reads CASSWQRTNEQFF. The DNA for the CDR3 is TGTGCCAGCAGTTGGCAGAGGACCAATGAGCAGTTCTTC. The genes are TRBV28 and TRBJ2-1; unclear D gene. V was cut by 4 bases and J by 6 bases, with 10 bases left in between. This CDR3 has 13 residues. Germline CDR1 and CDR2: MDHEN and SYDVKM.

The sample holds a few counts of this clonotype. J is TRBJ2-2 and V is TRBV7-9, with D possibly TRBD2 on 6 matching bases. CDR1 and CDR2 (germline): SEHNR, FQNEAQ (reference sequence). The CDR3 contains 16 residues. Trimming took off 6 bases at V and 0 bases at J, with 14 bases between the two ends. The CDR3 protein is CASSRGLSPNTGELFF. CDR3 sequence (DNA): TGTGCCAGCAGTCGGGGGTTGAGTCCGAACACCGGGGAGCTGTTTTTT.

V usage is TRBV7-9 and J usage is TRBJ2-1, with 9 bases lining up with TRBD1. The CDR3 length is 15 residues. Germline loops: CDR1 SEHNR, CDR2 FQNEAQ (reference sequence). Trimming cost V 3 bases and J 9 bases; bases outside gene matches: 9. The CDR3 sequence is CASSFRNRGRSEQFF. The CDR3 nucleotides read TGTGCCAGCAGCTTTCGAAACAGGGGGCGGTCTGAGCAGTTCTTC. Filled out from reference TRBV7-9 and TRBJ2-1, the complete variable domain reads DTGVSQNPRHKITKRGQNVTFRCDPISEHNRLYWYRQTLGQGPEFLTYFQNEAQLEKSRLLSDRFSAERPKGSFSTLEIQRTEQGDSAMYLCASSFRNRGRSEQFFGPGTRLTVL.

The chain is built from TRBV27 and TRBJ1-5; a possible D gene is TRBD1 (6 bases). The CDR3 loop spans 14 amino acids. Trimming shortened V by 4 bases and J by 8 bases, and 15 bases separated the two germline ends. Germline-derived CDR1 and CDR2 are MNHEY and SMNVEV (reference sequence). The CDR3 DNA is TGTGCCAGCAGTTCTTTGGGGGGCGGGGAGCCCCAGCATTTT. Translating gives CASSSLGGGEPQHF.

The chain couples TRBV7-9 to TRBJ2-5; TRBD2 is a possible D gene (6 bases). The V end lost 1 base, the J end lost 2 bases, and 11 bases lay between the germline ends. This CDR3 spans 15 amino acids. From germline, CDR1 is SEHNR and CDR2 FQNEAQ (reference sequence). The DNA for the CDR3 is TGTGCCAGCAGCTTAGGAGCGGGCCCGCAAGAGACCCAGTACTTC. This codes for CASSLGAGPQETQYF.

The chain joins TRBV6-1 to TRBJ2-1, with 11 bases lining up with TRBD1. The CDR3 totals 17 residues. Germline lookup yields CDR1 MNHNS and CDR2 SASEGT. V shed 3 bases and J 7 bases; nucleotides not matched to a gene: 11. CDR3 sequence (DNA): TGTGCCAGCAGTGACCCGCCGGGGGGGACAGGGGGGAATGAGCAGTTCTTC. Encoded protein: CASSDPPGGTGGNEQFF.

This clonotype showed up just a few times. This rearrangement joins TRBV12-3 or TRBV12-4 to TRBJ2-3, with D possibly matching TRBD2 (6 bases). Trimming shortened V by 5 bases and J by 5 bases, and 17 bases separated the two germline ends. The CDR3 is 15 amino acids. As DNA, the CDR3 is TGTGCCAGCAGTCCCCCGGGGGTCTCAGGAGATACGCAGTATTTT. Translating gives CASSPPGVSGDTQYF.

This clonotype was recorded a few times. The CDR3 sequence is CASSLWGNTEAFF. CDR3 DNA: TGTGCCAGCAGTTTATGGGGGAACACTGAAGCTTTCTTT. V gene TRBV27 combines with J gene TRBJ1-1; no clear D. Germline V gene lookup returns CDR1 MNHEY and CDR2 SMNVEV (reference sequence). V was cut by 1 base and J by 1 base, with 4 bases left in between. This CDR3 comprises 13 residues.

Here the CDR3 DNA reads TGCGCCAGCAGCCAAGAAGGACAGAAGCGGAACACTGAAGCTTTCTTT. Its translation is CASSQEGQKRNTEAFF. The chain recombines TRBV4-1 with TRBJ1-1; TRBD1 might be the D (6 bases). Germline V lookup: CDR1 MGHRA, CDR2 YSYEKL. Trimming shortened V by 0 bases and J by 1 base, and 12 bases separated the two germline ends. The CDR3 consists of 16 residues.

This chain uses TRBV4-1 with TRBJ1-5, with TRBD1 matching over 8 bases. The CDR3 is made up of 15 amino acids. V dropped 4 bases and J dropped 7; count of bases not matched to a gene: 9. Germline V gene lookup returns CDR1 MGHRA and CDR2 YSYEKL. CDR3 sequence (DNA): TGCGCCAGCAGCCCTACGACAGGGGCACGGCAGCCCCAGCATTTT. Protein: CASSPTTGARQPQHF.

In this sample, this clonotype turned up a few times. The chain recombines TRBV7-6 with TRBJ2-3, with 10 bases aligning to TRBD2. This CDR3 comprises 16 residues. Per the germline V gene, CDR1 is SGHVS and CDR2 is FNYEAQ. Trimming at V came to 5 bases and at J to 2 bases, leaving 7 bases not matched to a gene. The CDR3 bases are TGTGCCAGCAGCCCCGCACTAGCGGGGTCCACAGATACGCAGTATTTT. This translates into CASSPALAGSTDTQYF.

The chain couples TRBV5-1 to TRBJ2-3; 8 bases are a match to TRBD1. V was pared by 3 bases and J by 6 bases, with 12 bases of the junction left unmatched. Germline values: CDR1 SGHRS, CDR2 YFSETQ. CDR3 length: 16 residues. The CDR3 coding sequence is TGCGCCAGCAGCTACCCCGACAGGGGCCCAGGTGATACGCAGTATTTT. Protein: CASSYPDRGPGDTQYF.

This clonotype counts as medium-sized (0.01 to 0.1%). The V and J genes are TRBV24-1 and TRBJ2-2, with 8 nucleotides matching TRBD2. Germline V gene lookup returns CDR1 KGHDR and CDR2 SFDVKD. This CDR3 contains 15 residues. The V segment lost 1 base and the J segment 3 bases; nucleotides outside the gene matches: 0. The CDR3 region has the DNA TGTGCCACCAGTGATTTAGCGGGGGACACCGGGGAGCTGTTTTTT. Translation: CATSDLAGDTGELFF.

This clonotype was found a few times. V gene TRBV7-2 combines with J gene TRBJ1-1, with D perhaps matching TRBD1 (6 bases). The CDR3 sequence is 13 residues long. V dropped 6 bases and J dropped 4 bases, with 12 bases sitting between them. CDR1 is SGHTA and CDR2 is FQGNSA in the germline V gene. CDR3 nucleotides: TGTGCCAGCAGGAGACAGGAAGGCACTGAAGCTTTCTTT. This gives the protein CASRRQEGTEAFF.

This clonotype was counted at least ten times. The V and J genes are TRBV6-2 or TRBV6-3 and TRBJ2-7, with a tentative D call TRBD2 (5 bases). The V gene lost 4 bases and the J gene lost 1 base, with 11 bases spanning the gap. Germline V gene lookup returns CDR1 MNHEY and CDR2 SVGEGT. The CDR3 consists of 14 residues. The CDR3 region is CASSSSGGSYEQYF. CDR3 nucleotides: TGTGCCAGCAGTTCCAGCGGCGGATCCTACGAGCAGTACTTC.